The rows below give T cell receptor beta chains drawn from one sample of a study of fetal regulatory T cell absence and autoimmunity. Using immunoSEQ multiplex PCR, the repertoire was profiled, and TCRdb retains in-frame clones only, with some absent. The data show around 100,000 clones, with 55% to 75% seen just once and 2% held by the top ten. The specimen sequenced was pancreas tissue. The receptors originated from a male donor with IPEX syndrome. Each CDR3 is given with its conserved first and last residue. D genes are given only for firm matches. A clone size is listed for some rows: how often the clone was seen (once, few, many), or a class if it is expanded.

few TRBD1 TRBJ2-3 TRBV18 CASSLTYRGGTDTQYF TGTGCCAGCTCACTAACGTACAGGGGTGGAACAGATACGCAGTATTTT
. . TRBJ2-1 TRBV7-9 CASRFLNEQFF TGTGCCAGCCGCTTCCTCAATGAGCAGTTCTTC
few TRBD1 TRBJ1-4 TRBV2 CASSARIPGQGEKLFF TGTGCCAGCAGTGCTCGGATCCCTGGACAGGGGGAAAAACTGTTTTTT
. TRBD1 TRBJ2-7 TRBV4-1 CASSHRQGEQYF TGCGCCAGCAGCCATCGACAGGGCGAGCAGTACTTC
. TRBD2 TRBJ2-7 TRBV27 CASSRGLASIYEQYF TGTGCCAGCAGTCGGGGACTAGCGAGCATATACGAGCAGTACTTC
. TRBD1 TRBJ1-1 TRBV5-4 CASSTGGATEAFF TGTGCCAGCAGCACAGGGGGCGCGACTGAAGCTTTCTTT
. TRBD1 TRBJ2-5 TRBV29-1 CSGLDRFETQYF TGCAGCGGACTGGACAGGTTCGAGACCCAGTACTTC
. TRBD2 TRBJ2-3 TRBV5-1 CASSLVLAGADTQYF TGCGCCAGCAGCTTGGTACTAGCGGGGGCAGATACGCAGTATTTT
. . TRBJ2-7 TRBV19 CASSLLPGAYEQYF TGTGCCAGTAGTCTGCTACCGGGGGCCTACGAGCAGTACTTC
. . TRBJ2-2 TRBV5-6 CASSLVPGELFF TGTGCCAGCAGCTTGGTACCCGGGGAGCTGTTTTTT
. . TRBJ1-2 TRBV5-1 CASSFLGGEYGYTF TGCGCCAGCAGCTTTCTCGGGGGCGAGTATGGCTACACCTTC
. . TRBJ2-7 TRBV11-2 CASSFSGLTYEQYF TGTGCCAGCAGCTTCTCCGGACTGACCTACGAGCAGTACTTC
. TRBD1 TRBJ1-1 TRBV19 CASSPQTGGFTEAFF TGTGCCAGTAGTCCACAGACAGGGGGCTTCACTGAAGCTTTCTTT
. . TRBJ1-3 TRBV5-5 CASNPLFGSGNTIYF TGTGCCAGCAACCCGTTGTTTGGCTCTGGAAACACCATATATTTT
. . TRBJ1-1 TRBV29-1 CSVPFTGGAGTEAFF TGCAGCGTGCCGTTCACCGGGGGGGCAGGCACTGAAGCTTTCTTT
. . TRBJ1-4 TRBV14 CASSPIGGRDEKLFF TGTGCCAGCAGCCCGATAGGGGGTCGCGATGAAAAACTGTTTTTT
. TRBD1 TRBJ1-3 TRBV4-1 CASSLDGQGGNTIYF TGCGCCAGCAGCCTAGACGGACAGGGTGGAAACACCATATATTTT
. TRBD2 TRBJ2-1 TRBV11-3 CASSFKRGNNEQFF TGTGCCAGCAGCTTCAAGCGGGGGAACAATGAGCAGTTCTTC
. TRBD2 TRBJ2-7 TRBV7-6 CASSLGLAYEQYF TGTGCCAGCAGCTTGGGACTAGCCTACGAGCAGTACTTC
. . TRBJ1-1 TRBV5-4 CASSTPGTVNTEAFF TGTGCCAGCAGCACACCCGGGACGGTCAACACTGAAGCTTTCTTT
. TRBD2 TRBJ2-5 TRBV2 CASRGLAGVETQYF TGTGCCAGCAGGGGACTAGCGGGAGTAGAGACCCAGTACTTC
. TRBD1 TRBJ2-1 TRBV4-3 CASSQNTGAPYNEQFF TGCGCCAGCAGCCAGAATACAGGGGCCCCCTACAATGAGCAGTTCTTC
. . TRBJ2-7 TRBV27 CASSRQASYEQYF TGTGCCAGCAGTAGGCAGGCTTCCTACGAGCAGTACTTC
. TRBD2 TRBJ2-3 TRBV5-4 CASSLGLAGRDTQYF TGTGCCAGCAGCTTGGGACTAGCGGGAAGAGATACGCAGTATTTT
. . TRBJ2-1 TRBV30 CAWSSTSYNEQFF TGTGCCTGGAGCAGTACCTCCTACAATGAGCAGTTCTTC
. . TRBJ2-7 TRBV11-3 CASSLESGTYEQYF TGTGCCAGCAGCTTAGAATCCGGAACCTACGAGCAGTACTTC
. . TRBJ1-1 TRBV29-1 CSVEDRRGNTEAFF TGCAGCGTTGAAGATCGGCGAGGGAACACTGAAGCTTTCTTT
. TRBD2 TRBJ2-7 TRBV4-2 CASSQDLLAGIYEQYF TGTGCCAGCAGCCAAGATCTGCTAGCGGGGATCTACGAGCAGTACTTC
. TRBD1 TRBJ2-1 TRBV5-6 CASSLTGFNEQFF TGTGCCAGCAGCCTGACAGGGTTCAATGAGCAGTTCTTC
. TRBD2 TRBJ2-7 TRBV7-9 CASSFYGTSGYEQYF TGTGCCAGCAGCTTCTACGGGACTAGCGGTTACGAGCAGTACTTC
few . TRBJ1-2 TRBV5-1 CAQDRFTYGYTF TGCGCCCAGGACAGATTCACCTATGGCTACACCTTC